The 14 T cell receptor beta chains given below trace back to one sample, sequenced in a study of molecular identifiers for immune sequencing clone quantification. MiXCR was run by TCRdb on the PCR reads, yielding one entry per CDR3 protein. Of approximately 550,000 distinct CDR3 sequences listed, roughly 26% are singletons. The sample taken for sequencing was naive CD8+ T cells from blood, with Jurkat cell RNA spiked in. Regarding subset: FACS-sorted CD8+CD4-CCR7+CD45RA+ naive T cells. These receptors originate from a human donor in good health. Some libraries in this study had Jurkat cell RNA spiked in.

CDR3 in amino acids: CAWSIRSGTSYEQYF. The CDR3, as DNA: TGTGCCTGGAGTATCCGTAGCGGGACTTCCTACGAGCAGTACTTC. The V and J genes are TRBV30 and TRBJ2-7; TRBD2 aligns across 8 bases. Losses at the gene ends were 2 bases for V and 1 base for J; bases not matched to a gene: 7. This CDR3 has 15 residues. From germline, CDR1 is GTSNPN and CDR2 SVGIG (reference sequence).

In its sample, this clonotype was seen many times. This chain connects TRBV2 to TRBJ1-1; D call uncertain. Trimming stripped 3 bases from V and 1 base from J, with 9 bases between. Germline loops: CDR1 SNHLY, CDR2 FYNNEI. The CDR3 runs to 14 residues. The CDR3 protein is CASSEGEKNTEAFF. CDR3 coding DNA: TGTGCCAGCAGTGAGGGCGAAAAGAACACTGAAGCTTTCTTT.

The J gene is TRBJ2-1, the V gene TRBV5-8; perhaps TRBD1 as D (5 bases). Germline V gives CDR1 SGHTS, CDR2 YDEGEE. The CDR3 is 14 amino acids. Trimming left V 3 bases short and J 5 bases short, with 12 bases between. The CDR3 sequence is CASSYQGFHNEQFF. In DNA, the CDR3 is TGTGCCAGCAGCTACCAGGGATTCCACAATGAGCAGTTCTTC.

This clonotype was found many times. This chain joins TRBV12-3 or TRBV12-4 and TRBJ1-1, with D possibly TRBD1 on 6 matching bases. The V gene lost 6 bases and the J gene lost 4 bases, with 12 bases spanning the gap. The CDR3 loop spans 13 amino acids. The CDR3 spells CASSLSGATEAFF. DNA for the CDR3: TGTGCCAGCAGCTTATCAGGGGCCACTGAAGCTTTCTTT.

On this clonotype itself: A much larger clone differs by one base, so this may be a read error. The CDR3 sequence: CASSEAGLDPQYF. The DNA for the CDR3 is TGTGCCAGCAGTGAGGCTGGGTTAGATCCGCAGTATTTT. The chain employs TRBV2 and TRBJ2-3, with no clear D. The length of the CDR3 is 13 residues. Germline lookup yields CDR1 SNHLY and CDR2 FYNNEI. Full variable domain (missing parts from reference TRBV2 and TRBJ2-3): EPEVTQTPSHQVTQMGQEVILRCVPISNHLYFYWYRQILGQKVEFLVSFYNNEISEKSEIFDDQFSVERPDGSNFTLKIRSTKLEDSAMYFCASSEAGLDPQYFGPGTRLTVL.

This clonotype appeared many times. This chain links TRBV7-9 with TRBJ2-7, with D possibly called TRBD1 or TRBD2 (5 bases each). The V end was cut by 8 bases, the J end by 1 base, with 18 bases between. From germline, CDR1 is SEHNR and CDR2 FQNEAQ (reference sequence). There are 15 residues in the CDR3. CDR3 sequence: CASGGTQGSSYEQYF. Written as DNA, the CDR3 is TGTGCCAGCGGAGGCACGCAGGGATCGTCCTACGAGCAGTACTTC.

This clonotype has ten or more counts. The chain employs TRBV27 and TRBJ2-7, with D possibly matching TRBD2 (6 bases). Trimming pared 4 bases from V and 4 bases from J, leaving 11 bases between. Per the germline V gene, CDR1 is MNHEY and CDR2 is SMNVEV (reference sequence). The CDR3 covers 13 residues. The CDR3: CASSWGDSYEQYF. CDR3 bases: TGTGCCAGCAGTTGGGGGGACTCGTACGAGCAGTACTTC.

This clonotype has only one observation. Compared with germline, one end of the junction differs, possibly owing to a read error. The gene calls are TRBV6-6 and TRBJ2-1; 14 positions match TRBD2. CDR1 and CDR2 (germline): MNHNY, SVGAGI (reference sequence). The CDR3 runs 17 residues. CDR3 residues: CASSATGLAGVGNEQVF. CDR3 nucleotides: TGTGCCAGCAGTGCCACGGGACTAGCGGGAGTTGGGAATGAGCAGGTCTTC.

The table lists this clonotype with a few counts. The chain couples TRBV21-1 to TRBJ2-1. TRBV21-1 is termed a pseudogene. The CDR3 totals 16 residues. The CDR3 protein is CASSKLDRGSYNEQFF. The CDR3 region has the DNA TGTGCCAGCAGCAAGTTAGACAGGGGATCATACAATGAGCAGTTCTTC.

The rearrangement links TRBV24-1 to TRBJ2-1, with 7 bases lining up with TRBD2. CDR3 size: 17 residues. Germline CDR1 is KGHDR and CDR2 is SFDVKD. The V gene end was trimmed by 5 bases and the J gene end by 7 bases; junction bases not matched to a gene: 16. CDR3 bases: TGTGCCACCAGTGTTACCACCCGGGAGGCCTATGGGAATGAGCAGTTCTTC. Translation gives CATSVTTREAYGNEQFF.

The chain uses TRBV27 and TRBJ2-6, with no clear D. V was cut by 1 base and J by 0 bases, with 4 bases left in between. This CDR3 has 15 residues. The germline V gene has CDR1 MNHEY and CDR2 SMNVEV (reference sequence). In DNA, the CDR3 is TGTGCCAGCAGTTTATGGAGCTCTGGGGCCAACGTCCTGACTTTC. Amino acid sequence: CASSLWSSGANVLTF.

This clonotype was seen only a few times. The chain links TRBV19 to TRBJ2-5, with D unresolved. This CDR3 has 15 residues. The V end was cut by 1 base, the J end by 1 base, with 10 bases between. Germline CDR1 reads LNHDA; CDR2 reads SQIVND (reference sequence). This CDR3 reads CASSIGRHSQETQYF. CDR3 DNA: TGTGCCAGTAGTATAGGGCGGCATAGCCAAGAGACCCAGTACTTC.

This clonotype was counted only a few times. The chain has TRBV6-2 or TRBV6-3 and TRBJ1-1, with D unclear. Per the germline V gene, CDR1 is MNHEY and CDR2 is SVGEGT. The germline V and J ends were trimmed by 2 bases and 1 base, with 8 bases remaining between them. CDR3 length equals 14 residues. The CDR3 sequence: CASSYVRTNTEAFF. In DNA, the CDR3 is TGTGCCAGCAGTTACGTCAGGACGAACACTGAAGCTTTCTTT.

This clonotype was recorded many times. This chain links TRBV6-2 or TRBV6-3 with TRBJ2-2; D remains ambiguous. V shed 9 bases and J shed 1 base, with 12 bases lying between them. Germline values: CDR1 MNHEY, CDR2 SVGEGT. The CDR3 spans 14 residues. CDR3 in amino acids: CARLLQENTGELFF. CDR3 DNA sequence: TGTGCCAGATTACTACAAGAGAACACCGGGGAGCTGTTTTTT.